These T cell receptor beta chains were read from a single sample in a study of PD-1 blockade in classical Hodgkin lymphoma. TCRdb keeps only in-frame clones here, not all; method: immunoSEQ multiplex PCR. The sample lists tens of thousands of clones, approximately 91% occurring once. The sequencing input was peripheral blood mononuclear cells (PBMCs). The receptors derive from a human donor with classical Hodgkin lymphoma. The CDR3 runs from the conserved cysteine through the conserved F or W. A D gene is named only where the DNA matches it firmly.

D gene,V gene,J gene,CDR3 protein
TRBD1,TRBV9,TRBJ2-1,CASSVGTGVSFF
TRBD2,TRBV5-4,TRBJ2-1,CASSPKLGGSNEQFF
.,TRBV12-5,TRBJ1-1,CASGLGLGADTEAFF
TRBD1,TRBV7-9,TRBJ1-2,CASSTQGANGYTF
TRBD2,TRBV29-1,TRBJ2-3,CSGRGLALNTDTQYF
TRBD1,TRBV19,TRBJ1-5,CASSDSGTGDQPQHF
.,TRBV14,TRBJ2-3,CASSQDRGTSVDTQYF
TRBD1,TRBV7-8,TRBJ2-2,CASSRPTGVEVGELFF
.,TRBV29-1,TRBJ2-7,CSVVGSGDEQYF
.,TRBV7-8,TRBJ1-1,CASSLARAGYSRRNTEAFF
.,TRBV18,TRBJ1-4,CASSPGVTNEKLFF
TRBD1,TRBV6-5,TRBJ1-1,CASSYSTGLNTEAFF
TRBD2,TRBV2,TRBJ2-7,CASMLAGQYEQYF
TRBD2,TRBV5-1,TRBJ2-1,CASSLRLAGGNNEQFF
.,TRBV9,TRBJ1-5,CASGGGDGNQPQHF
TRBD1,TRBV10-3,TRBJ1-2,CAIRGTGVDGYTF
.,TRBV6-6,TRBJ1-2,CASSPGGAESYGYTF
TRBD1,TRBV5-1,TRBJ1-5,CASSGTGTFGQPQHF
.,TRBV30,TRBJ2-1,CAWELTSYNEQFF
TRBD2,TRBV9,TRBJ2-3,CASSLRGTSGYGVTDTQYF
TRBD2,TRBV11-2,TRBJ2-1,CASSTEGLQPYNEQFF
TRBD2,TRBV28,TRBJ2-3,CASVLSGSADTQYF
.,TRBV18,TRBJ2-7,CASSPGAGFEQYF
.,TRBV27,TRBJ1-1,CASSPGQLNTEAFF
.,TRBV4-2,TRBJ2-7,CASSQVLGGSYEQYF
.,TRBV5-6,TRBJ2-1,CASSLSVGSGYNEQFF
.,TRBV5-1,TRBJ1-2,CASSFSFGSGYTF
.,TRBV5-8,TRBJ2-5,CASSLRVQETQYF
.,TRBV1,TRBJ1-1,CTSSLTENTEAFF
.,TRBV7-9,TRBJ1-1,CASSLAGTGTEAFF
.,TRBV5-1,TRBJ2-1,CASSLVSNEQFF
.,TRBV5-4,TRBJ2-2,CASSLKGRNTGELFF
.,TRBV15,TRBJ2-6,CATSRAREGANVLTF
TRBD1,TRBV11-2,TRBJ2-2,CASSLSRGNNGELFF
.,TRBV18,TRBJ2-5,CASSPGGKETQYF
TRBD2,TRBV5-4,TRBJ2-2,CASSSGLAGHTGELFF
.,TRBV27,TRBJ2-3,CASSLGDTDTQYF
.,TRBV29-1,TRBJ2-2,CSVTGPNTGELFF
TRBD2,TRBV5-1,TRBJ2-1,CASSLSSGTFFLGPNEQFF
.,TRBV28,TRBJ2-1,CASSLGDNEQFF
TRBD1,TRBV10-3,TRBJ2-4,CAISSGTGDGIQYF
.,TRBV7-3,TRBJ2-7,CASSFRAASSYEQYF
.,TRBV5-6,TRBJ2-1,CASSLVGSSYNEQFF
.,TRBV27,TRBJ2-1,CASSLGWGPKQFF
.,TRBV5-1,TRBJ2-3,CASSDTDTQYF
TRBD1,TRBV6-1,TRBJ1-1,CASSVGQGGTEAFF